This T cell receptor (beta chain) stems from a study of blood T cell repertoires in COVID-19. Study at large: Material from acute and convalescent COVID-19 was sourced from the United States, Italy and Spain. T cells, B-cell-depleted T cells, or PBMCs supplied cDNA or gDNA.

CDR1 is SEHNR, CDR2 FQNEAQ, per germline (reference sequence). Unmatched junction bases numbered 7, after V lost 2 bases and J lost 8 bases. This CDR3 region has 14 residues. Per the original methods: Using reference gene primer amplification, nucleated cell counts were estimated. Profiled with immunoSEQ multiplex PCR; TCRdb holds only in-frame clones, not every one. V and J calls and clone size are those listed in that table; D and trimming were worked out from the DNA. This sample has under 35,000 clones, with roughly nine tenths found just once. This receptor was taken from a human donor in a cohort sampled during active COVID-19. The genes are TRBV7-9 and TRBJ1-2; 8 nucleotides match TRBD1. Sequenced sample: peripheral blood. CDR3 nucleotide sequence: TGTGCCAGCAGCTTACAGGGGGCGCCGAGGGGCTACACCTTC. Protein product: CASSLQGAPRGYTF. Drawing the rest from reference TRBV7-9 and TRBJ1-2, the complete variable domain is DTGVSQNPRHKITKRGQNVTFRCDPISEHNRLYWYRQTLGQGPEFLTYFQNEAQLEKSRLLSDRFSAERPKGSFSTLEIQRTEQGDSAMYLCASSLQGAPRGYTFGSGTRLTVV.